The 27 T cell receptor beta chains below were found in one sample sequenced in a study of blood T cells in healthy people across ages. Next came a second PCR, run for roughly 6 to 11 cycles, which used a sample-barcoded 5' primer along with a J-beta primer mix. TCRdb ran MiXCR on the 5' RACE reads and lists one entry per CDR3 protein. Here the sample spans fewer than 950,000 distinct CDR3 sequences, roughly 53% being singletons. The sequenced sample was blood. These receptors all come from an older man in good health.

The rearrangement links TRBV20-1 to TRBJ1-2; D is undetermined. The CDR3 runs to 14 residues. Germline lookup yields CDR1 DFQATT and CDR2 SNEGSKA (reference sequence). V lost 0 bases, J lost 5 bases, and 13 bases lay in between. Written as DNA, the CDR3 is TGCAGTGCTAGAGAACCAGAAGGGAGATATGGCTACACCTTC. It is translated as CSAREPEGRYGYTF.

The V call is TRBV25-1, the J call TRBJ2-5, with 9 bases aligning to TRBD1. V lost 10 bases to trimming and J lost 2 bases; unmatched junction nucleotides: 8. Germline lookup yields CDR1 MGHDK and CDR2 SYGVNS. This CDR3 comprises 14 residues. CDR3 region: CANPVDRGQETQYF. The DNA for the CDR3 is TGTGCCAACCCGGTGGACAGGGGACAAGAGACCCAGTACTTC.

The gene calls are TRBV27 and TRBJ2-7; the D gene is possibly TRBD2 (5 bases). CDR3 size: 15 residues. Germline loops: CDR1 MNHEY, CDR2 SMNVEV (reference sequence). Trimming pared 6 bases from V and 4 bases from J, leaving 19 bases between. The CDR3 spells CASSSLRGPWYEQYF. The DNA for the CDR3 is TGTGCCAGCAGCTCTCTTCGCGGGCCCTGGTACGAGCAGTACTTC.

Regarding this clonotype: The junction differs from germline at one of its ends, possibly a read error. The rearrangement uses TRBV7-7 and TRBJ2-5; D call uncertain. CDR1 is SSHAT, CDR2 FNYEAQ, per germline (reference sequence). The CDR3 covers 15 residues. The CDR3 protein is CASSSRLSAGETQYF. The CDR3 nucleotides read TGTGCTAGCAGCTCCCGACTTAGTGCTGGGGAGACCCAGTACTTC. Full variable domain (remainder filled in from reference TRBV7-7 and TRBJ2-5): GAGVSQSPRYKVTKRGQDVTLRCDPISSHATLYWYQQALGQGPEFLTYFNYEAQPDKSGLPSDRFSAERPEGSISTLTIQRTEQRDSAMYRCASSSRLSAGETQYFGPGTRLLVL.

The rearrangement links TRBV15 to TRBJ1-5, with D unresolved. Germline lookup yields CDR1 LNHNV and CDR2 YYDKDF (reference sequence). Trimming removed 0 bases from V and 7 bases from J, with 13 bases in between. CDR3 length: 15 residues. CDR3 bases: TGTGCCACCAGCAGAGATCCCCGGGCCGGGCAGCCCCAGCATTTT. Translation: CATSRDPRAGQPQHF.

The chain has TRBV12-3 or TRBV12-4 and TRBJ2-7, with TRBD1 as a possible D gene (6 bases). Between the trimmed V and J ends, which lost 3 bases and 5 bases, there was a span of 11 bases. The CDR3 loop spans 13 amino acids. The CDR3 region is CASSFGGVNEQYF. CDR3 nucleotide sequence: TGTGCCAGCAGTTTTGGGGGCGTCAACGAGCAGTACTTC.

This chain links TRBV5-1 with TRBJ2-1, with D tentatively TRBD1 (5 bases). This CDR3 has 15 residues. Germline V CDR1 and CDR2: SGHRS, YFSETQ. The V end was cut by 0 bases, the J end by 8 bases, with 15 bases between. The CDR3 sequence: CASSLEAAGIHEQFF. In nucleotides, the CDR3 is TGCGCCAGCAGCTTGGAGGCGGCAGGGATTCATGAGCAGTTCTTC.

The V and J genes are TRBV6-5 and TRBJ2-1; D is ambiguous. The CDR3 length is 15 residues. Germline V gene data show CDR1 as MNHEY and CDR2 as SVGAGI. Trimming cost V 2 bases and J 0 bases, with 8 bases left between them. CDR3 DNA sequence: TGTGCCAGCAGTTACCTCCAGAGCTCCTACAATGAGCAGTTCTTC. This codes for CASSYLQSSYNEQFF.

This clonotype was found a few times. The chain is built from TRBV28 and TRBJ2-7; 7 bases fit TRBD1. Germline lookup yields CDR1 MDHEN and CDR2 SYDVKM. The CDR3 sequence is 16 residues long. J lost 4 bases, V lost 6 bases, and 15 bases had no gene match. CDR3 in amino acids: CASSPNLGRGLYEQYF. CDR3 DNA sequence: TGTGCCAGCAGCCCCAACTTAGGCAGGGGGTTGTACGAGCAGTACTTC.

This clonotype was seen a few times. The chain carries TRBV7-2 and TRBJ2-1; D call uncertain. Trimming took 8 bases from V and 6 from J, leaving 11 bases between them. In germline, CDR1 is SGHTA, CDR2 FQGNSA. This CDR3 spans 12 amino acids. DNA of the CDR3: TGTGCCAGCCACTCTCGGGTCAATGAGCAGTTCTTC. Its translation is CASHSRVNEQFF. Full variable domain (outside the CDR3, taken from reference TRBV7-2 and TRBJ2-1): GAGVSQSPSNKVTEKGKDVELRCDPISGHTALYWYRQSLGQGLEFLIYFQGNSAPDKSGLPSDRFSAERTGGSVSTLTIQRTQQEDSAVYLCASHSRVNEQFFGPGTRLTVL.

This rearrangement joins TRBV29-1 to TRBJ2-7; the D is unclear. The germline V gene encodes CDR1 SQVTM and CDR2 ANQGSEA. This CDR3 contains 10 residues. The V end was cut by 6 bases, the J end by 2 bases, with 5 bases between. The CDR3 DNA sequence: TGCAGCGTCCAGACCTACGAGCAGTACTTC. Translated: CSVQTYEQYF.

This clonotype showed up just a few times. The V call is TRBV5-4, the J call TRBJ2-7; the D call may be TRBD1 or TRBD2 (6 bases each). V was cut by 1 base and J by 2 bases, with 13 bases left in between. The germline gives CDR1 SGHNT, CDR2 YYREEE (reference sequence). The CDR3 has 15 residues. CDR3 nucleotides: TGTGCCAGCAGCTTGCGGGGGCGCCTTACCTACGAGCAGTACTTC. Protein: CASSLRGRLTYEQYF.

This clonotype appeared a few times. The CDR3 loop is CASSFGGRVAKNIQYF. Written as DNA, the CDR3 is TGTGCCAGCAGTTTTGGCGGGAGGGTCGCCAAAAACATTCAGTACTTC. This chain connects TRBV12-3 or TRBV12-4 to TRBJ2-4, with 9 bases matching TRBD2. The CDR3 runs 16 residues. Losses at the gene ends were 3 bases for V and 1 base for J; bases not matched to a gene: 4.

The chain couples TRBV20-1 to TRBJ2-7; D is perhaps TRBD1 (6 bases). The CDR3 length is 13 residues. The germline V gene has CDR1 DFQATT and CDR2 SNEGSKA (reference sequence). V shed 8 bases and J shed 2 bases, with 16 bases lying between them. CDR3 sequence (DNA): TGCAGTCCTGAGAGACAGGATGCCTACGAGCAGTACTTC. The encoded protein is CSPERQDAYEQYF.

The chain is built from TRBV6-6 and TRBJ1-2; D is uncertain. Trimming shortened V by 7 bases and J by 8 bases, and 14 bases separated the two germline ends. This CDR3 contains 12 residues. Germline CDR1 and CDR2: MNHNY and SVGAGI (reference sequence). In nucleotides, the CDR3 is TGTGCCAGCATGCCACAAGAGAAGGGCTACACCTTC. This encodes CASMPQEKGYTF.

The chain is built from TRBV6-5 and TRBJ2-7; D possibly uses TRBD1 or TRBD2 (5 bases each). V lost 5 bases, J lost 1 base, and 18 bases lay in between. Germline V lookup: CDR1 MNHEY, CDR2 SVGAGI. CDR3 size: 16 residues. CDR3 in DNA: TGTGCCAGCAGTCGCCCAGGGACCTTGCCTTCCTACGAGCAGTACTTC. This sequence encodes CASSRPGTLPSYEQYF.

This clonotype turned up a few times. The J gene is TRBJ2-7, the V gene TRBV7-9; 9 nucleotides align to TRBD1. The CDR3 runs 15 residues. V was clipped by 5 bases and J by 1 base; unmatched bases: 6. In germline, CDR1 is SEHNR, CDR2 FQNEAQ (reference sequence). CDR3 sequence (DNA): TGTGCCAGCAGCGCGCGGGACAGGGAATCCTACGAGCAGTACTTC. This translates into CASSARDRESYEQYF.

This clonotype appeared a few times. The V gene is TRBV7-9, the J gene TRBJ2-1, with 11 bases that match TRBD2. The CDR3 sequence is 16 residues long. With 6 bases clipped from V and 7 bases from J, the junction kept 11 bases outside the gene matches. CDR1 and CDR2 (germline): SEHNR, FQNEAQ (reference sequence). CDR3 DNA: TGTGCCAGCAGTTCAACCCGACTAGCGGGACGGAATGAGCAGTTCTTC. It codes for CASSSTRLAGRNEQFF.

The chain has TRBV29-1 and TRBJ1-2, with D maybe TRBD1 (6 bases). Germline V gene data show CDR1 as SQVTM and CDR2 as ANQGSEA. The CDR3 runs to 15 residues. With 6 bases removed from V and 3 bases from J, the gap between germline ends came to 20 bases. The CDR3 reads CSVENRDTWDYGYTF. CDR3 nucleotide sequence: TGCAGCGTCGAAAACCGGGACACCTGGGACTATGGCTACACCTTC.

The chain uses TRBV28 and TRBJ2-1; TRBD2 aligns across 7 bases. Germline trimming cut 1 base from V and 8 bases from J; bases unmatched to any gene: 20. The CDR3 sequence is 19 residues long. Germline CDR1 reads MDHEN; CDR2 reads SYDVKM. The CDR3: CASSLSGMAWGRARDEQFF. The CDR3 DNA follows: TGTGCCAGCAGTTTATCCGGCATGGCATGGGGGAGGGCCAGGGATGAGCAGTTCTTC.

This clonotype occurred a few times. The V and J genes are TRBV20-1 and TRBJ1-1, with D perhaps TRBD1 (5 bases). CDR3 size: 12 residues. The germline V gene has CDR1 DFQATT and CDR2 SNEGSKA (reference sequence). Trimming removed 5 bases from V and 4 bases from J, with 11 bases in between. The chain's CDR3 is CSAGPGFTEAFF. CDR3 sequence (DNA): TGCAGTGCTGGGCCAGGGTTCACTGAAGCTTTCTTT.

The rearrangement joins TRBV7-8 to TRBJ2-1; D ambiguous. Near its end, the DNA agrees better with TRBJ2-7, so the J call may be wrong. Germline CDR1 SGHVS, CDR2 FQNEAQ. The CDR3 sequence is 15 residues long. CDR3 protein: CASSLDPGVYNEQYF. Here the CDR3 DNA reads TGTGCCAGCAGCTTAGATCCAGGTGTATACAATGAGCAGTACTTC.

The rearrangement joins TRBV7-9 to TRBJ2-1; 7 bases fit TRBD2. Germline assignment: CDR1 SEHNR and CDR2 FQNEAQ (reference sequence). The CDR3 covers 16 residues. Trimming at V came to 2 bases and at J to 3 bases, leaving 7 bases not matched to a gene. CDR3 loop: CASSLWASGHYNEQFF. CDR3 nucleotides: TGTGCCAGCAGCTTATGGGCTAGCGGACACTACAATGAGCAGTTCTTC.

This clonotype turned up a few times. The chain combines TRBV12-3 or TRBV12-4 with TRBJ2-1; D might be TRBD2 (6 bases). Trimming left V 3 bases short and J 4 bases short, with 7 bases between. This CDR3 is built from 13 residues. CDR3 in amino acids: CASSFGTYNEQFF. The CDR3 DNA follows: TGTGCCAGCAGTTTCGGGACTTACAATGAGCAGTTCTTC.

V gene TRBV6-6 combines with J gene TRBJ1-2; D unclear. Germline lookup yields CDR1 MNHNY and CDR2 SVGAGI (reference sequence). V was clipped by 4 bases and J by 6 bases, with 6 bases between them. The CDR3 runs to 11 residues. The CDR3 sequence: CASSSEDGYTF. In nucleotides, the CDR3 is TGTGCCAGCAGTTCAGAGGATGGCTACACCTTC.

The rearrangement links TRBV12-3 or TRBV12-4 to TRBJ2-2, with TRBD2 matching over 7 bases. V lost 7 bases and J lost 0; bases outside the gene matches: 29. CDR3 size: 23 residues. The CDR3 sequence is CASTVRPSLAGPKKGANTGELFF. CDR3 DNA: TGTGCCAGCACCGTAAGGCCCTCATTAGCGGGCCCCAAAAAAGGCGCGAACACCGGGGAGCTGTTTTTT.

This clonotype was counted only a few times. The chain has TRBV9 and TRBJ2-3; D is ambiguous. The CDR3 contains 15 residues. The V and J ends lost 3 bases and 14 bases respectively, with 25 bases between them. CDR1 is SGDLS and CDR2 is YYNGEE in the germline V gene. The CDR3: CASSAKPAEIAYAYF. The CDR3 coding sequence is TGTGCCAGCAGCGCCAAGCCGGCCGAGATAGCATACGCGTATTTT.